Sequencing of this T cell receptor beta chain was carried out in a study of CD8+ T cells in alopecia areata. This clone was seen once. Antigen unknown. A much larger clone sits a single nucleotide away, making a read error possible. Distinct nucleotide sequences in the sample also encode this CDR3. TCR sequencing used cDNA made by reverse transcription of extracted RNA. The table came from immunoSEQ multiplex PCR; TCRdb's copy has only in-frame clones and leaves some out. The repertoire holds several thousand clones, with roughly two thirds as singletons. V shed 5 bases and J shed 2 bases, with 15 bases lying between them. The CDR3 is 15 amino acids. CDR1 is PRHDT, CDR2 FYEKMQ, per germline (reference sequence). General study results and limits: Normal skin's resident alphabeta T cells are sequenced alongside lesional scalp T cells. Affected scalp, especially in alopecia totalis/universalis, had a higher clonality than normal scalp did. Researchers reported that TCR sharing among patients proved less clear than in mice, possibly HLA-linked.

This receptor was identified in a human donor in good health. The rearrangement links TRBV13 to TRBJ2-5, with D tentatively TRBD2 (6 bases). Sequenced sample: skin. This CDR3 reads CASSPPGLLQETQYF. The DNA for the CDR3 is TGTGCCAGCAGCCCGCCGGGACTTCTTCAAGAGACCCAGTACTTC.